The clone carrying this TCR beta chain was observed a few times. This record belongs to a study of blood T cell repertoires in COVID-19. Study-level information: There were acute and convalescent COVID-19 samples, and they came from the United States, Italy and Spain. The analysed material was cDNA or gDNA that came from T cells, B-cell-depleted T cells, or PBMCs.

Using immunoSEQ multiplex PCR, the repertoire was profiled, and TCRdb retains in-frame clones only, with some absent. Among more than 150,000 clones listed, roughly 89% were seen once. This receptor was obtained from a woman in her 70s with COVID-19, enrolled during active disease. The source material was peripheral blood.

The CDR3 loop is CASSPKGGSYEQYF. In DNA form, the CDR3 reads TGCGCCAGCAGCCCTAAAGGGGGAAGCTACGAGCAGTACTTC. This rearrangement joins TRBV4-1 to TRBJ2-7, with TRBD1 as a possible D gene (6 bases). V gave up 4 bases and J gave up 3 bases, with 13 bases separating them. The germline V gene has CDR1 MGHRA and CDR2 YSYEKL. The CDR3 extends over 14 amino acids.